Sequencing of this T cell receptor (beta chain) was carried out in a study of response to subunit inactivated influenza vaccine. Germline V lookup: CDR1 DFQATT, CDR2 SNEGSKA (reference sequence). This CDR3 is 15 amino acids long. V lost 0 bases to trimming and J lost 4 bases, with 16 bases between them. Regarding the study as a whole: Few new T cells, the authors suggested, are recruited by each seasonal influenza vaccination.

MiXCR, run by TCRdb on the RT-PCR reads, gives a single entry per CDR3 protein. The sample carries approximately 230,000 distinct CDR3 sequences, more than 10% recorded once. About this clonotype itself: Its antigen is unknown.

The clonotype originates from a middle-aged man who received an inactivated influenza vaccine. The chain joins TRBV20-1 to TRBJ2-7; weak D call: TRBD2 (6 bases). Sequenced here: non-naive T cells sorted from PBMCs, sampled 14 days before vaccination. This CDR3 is CSAREKWASDYEQYF. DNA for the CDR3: TGCAGTGCTAGAGAAAAATGGGCTAGCGATTACGAGCAGTACTTC.